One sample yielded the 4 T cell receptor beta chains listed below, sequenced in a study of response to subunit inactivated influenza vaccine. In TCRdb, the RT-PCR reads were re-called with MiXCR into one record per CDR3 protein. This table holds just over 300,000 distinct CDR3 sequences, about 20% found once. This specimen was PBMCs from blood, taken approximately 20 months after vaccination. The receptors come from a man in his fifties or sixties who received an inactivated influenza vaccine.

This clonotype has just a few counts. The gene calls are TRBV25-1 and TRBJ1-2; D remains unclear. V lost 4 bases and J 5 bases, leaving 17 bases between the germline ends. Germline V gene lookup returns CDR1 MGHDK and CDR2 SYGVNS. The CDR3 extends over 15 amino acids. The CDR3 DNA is TGTGCCAGCAGTGTGACCCGAAGGCCGCAATATGGCTACACCTTC. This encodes CASSVTRRPQYGYTF.

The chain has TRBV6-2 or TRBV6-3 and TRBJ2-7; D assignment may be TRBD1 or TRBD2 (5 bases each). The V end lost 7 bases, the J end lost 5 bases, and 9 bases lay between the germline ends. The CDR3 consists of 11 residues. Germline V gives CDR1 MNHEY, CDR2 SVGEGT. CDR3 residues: CASKRGDEQYF. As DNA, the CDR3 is TGTGCCAGCAAGAGGGGCGACGAGCAGTACTTC.

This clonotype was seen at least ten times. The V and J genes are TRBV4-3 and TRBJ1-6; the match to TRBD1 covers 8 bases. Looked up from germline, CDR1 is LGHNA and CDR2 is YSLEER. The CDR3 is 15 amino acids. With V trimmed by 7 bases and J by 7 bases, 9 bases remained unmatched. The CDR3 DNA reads TGCGCCAGCAACTCACGGACAGGGTGGAATTCACCCCTCCACTTT. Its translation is CASNSRTGWNSPLHF.

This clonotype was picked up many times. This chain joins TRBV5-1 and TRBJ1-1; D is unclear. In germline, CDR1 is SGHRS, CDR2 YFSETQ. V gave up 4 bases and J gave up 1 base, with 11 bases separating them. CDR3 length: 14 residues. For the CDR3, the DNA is TGCGCCAGCAGCCAGAACGGGAAGAACACTGAAGCTTTCTTT. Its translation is CASSQNGKNTEAFF.